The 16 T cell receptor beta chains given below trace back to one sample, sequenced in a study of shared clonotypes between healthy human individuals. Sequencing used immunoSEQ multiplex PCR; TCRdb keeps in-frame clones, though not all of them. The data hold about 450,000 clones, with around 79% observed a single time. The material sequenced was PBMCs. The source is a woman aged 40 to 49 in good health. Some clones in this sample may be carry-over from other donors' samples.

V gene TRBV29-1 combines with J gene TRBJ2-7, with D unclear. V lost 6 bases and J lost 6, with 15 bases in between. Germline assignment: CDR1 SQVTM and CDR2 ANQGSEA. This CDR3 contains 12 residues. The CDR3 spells CSVANMASEQYF. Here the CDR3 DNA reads TGCAGCGTAGCCAATATGGCGTCCGAGCAGTACTTC.

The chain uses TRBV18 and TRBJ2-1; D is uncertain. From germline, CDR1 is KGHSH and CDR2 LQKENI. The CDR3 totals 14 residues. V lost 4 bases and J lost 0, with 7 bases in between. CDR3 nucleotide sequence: TGTGCCAGCTCACGGACGCCCTCCTACAATGAGCAGTTCTTC. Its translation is CASSRTPSYNEQFF.

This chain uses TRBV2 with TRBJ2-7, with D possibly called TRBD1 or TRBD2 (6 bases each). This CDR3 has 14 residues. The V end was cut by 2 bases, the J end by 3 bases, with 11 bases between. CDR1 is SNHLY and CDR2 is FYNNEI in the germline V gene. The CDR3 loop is CASSEHGGGYEQYF. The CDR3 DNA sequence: TGTGCCAGCAGTGAACACGGGGGCGGCTACGAGCAGTACTTC.

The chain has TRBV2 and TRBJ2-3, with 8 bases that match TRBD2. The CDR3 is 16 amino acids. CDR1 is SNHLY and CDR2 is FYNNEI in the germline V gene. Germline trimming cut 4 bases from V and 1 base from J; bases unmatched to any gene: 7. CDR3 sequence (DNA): TGTGCCAGCAGTGGAGGTAGCGGGACCCGCACAGATACGCAGTATTTT. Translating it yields CASSGGSGTRTDTQYF.

DNA of the CDR3: TGTGCCAGCAGCGCGGGACAGGGACATCAGCCCCAGCATTTT. This translates into CASSAGQGHQPQHF. V gene TRBV5-5 combines with J gene TRBJ1-5, with TRBD1 identical over 9 bases. CDR1 SGHKS and CDR2 YYEKEE come from the germline V gene (reference sequence). The CDR3 length is 14 residues. The V and J ends lost 4 bases and 5 bases, in that order; junction bases with no gene match: 4.

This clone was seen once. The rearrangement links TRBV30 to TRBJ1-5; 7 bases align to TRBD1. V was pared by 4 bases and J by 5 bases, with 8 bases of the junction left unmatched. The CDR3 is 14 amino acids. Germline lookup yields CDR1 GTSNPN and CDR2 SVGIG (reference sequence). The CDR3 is CAWNRDRSHQPQHF. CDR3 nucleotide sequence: TGTGCCTGGAATAGGGACAGATCCCATCAGCCCCAGCATTTT.

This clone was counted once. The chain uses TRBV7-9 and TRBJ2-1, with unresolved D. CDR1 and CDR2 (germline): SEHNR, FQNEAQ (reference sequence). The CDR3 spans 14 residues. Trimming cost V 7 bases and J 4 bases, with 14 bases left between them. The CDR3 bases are TGTGCCAGCACCTTTATGGGCTCGTACAATGAGCAGTTCTTC. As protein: CASTFMGSYNEQFF.

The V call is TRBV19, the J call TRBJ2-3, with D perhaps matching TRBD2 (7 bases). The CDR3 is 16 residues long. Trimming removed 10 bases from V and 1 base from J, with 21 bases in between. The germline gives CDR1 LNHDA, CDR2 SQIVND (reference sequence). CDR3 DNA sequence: TGTGCCACCAGGGTTGGGGGGGCTTTGGGCACAGATACGCAGTATTTT. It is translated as CATRVGGALGTDTQYF.

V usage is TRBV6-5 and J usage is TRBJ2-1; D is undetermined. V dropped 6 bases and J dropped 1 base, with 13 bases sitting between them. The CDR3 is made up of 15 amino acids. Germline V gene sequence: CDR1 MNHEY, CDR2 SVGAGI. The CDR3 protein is CASSSLPNSYNEQFF. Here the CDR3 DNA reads TGTGCCAGCAGCTCCCTTCCCAATTCCTACAATGAGCAGTTCTTC.

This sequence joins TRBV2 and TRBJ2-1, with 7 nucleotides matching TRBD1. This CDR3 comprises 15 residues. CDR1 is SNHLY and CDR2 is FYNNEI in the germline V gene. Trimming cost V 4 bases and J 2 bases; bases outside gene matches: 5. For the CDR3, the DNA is TGTGCCAGCAGTGGAGGAGACAGGGCCTACAATGAGCAGTTCTTC. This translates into CASSGGDRAYNEQFF.

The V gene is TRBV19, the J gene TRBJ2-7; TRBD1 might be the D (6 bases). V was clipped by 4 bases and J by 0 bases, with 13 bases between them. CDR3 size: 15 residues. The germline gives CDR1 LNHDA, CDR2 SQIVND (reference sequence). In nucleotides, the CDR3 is TGTGCCAGTAGTACGACTACAGGGATCTCCTACGAGCAGTACTTC. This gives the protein CASSTTTGISYEQYF.

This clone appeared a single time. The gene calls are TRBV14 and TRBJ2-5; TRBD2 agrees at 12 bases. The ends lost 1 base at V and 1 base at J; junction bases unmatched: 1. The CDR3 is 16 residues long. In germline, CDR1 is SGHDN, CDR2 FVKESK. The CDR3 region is CASSQGTSGIQETQYF. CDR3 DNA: TGTGCCAGCAGCCAAGGGACTAGCGGGATCCAAGAGACCCAGTACTTC.

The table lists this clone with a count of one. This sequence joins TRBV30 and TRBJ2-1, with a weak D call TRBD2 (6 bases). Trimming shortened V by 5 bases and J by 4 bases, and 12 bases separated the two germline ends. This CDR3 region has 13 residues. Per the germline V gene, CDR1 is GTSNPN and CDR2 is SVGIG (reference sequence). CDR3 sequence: CAWASGGYNEQFF. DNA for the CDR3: TGTGCCTGGGCTTCTGGGGGGTACAATGAGCAGTTCTTC. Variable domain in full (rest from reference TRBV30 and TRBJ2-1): SQTIHQWPATLVQPVGSPLSLECTVEGTSNPNLYWYRQAAGRGLQLLFYSVGIGQISSEVPQNLSASRPQDRQFILSSKKLLLSDSGFYLCAWASGGYNEQFFGPGTRLTVL.

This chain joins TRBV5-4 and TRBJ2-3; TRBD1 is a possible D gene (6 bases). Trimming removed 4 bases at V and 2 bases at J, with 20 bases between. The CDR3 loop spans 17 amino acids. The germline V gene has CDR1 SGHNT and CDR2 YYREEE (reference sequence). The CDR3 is CASSRGGPRGSTDTQYF. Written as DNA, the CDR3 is TGTGCCAGCAGCCGAGGGGGACCCAGGGGCTCCACAGATACGCAGTATTTT.

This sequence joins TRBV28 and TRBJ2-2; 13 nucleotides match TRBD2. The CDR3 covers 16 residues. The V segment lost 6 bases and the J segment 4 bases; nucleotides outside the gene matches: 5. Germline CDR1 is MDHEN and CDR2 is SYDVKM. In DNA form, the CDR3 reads TGTGCCAGCAGAGCTACTAGCGGGAGGGCCACCGGGGAGCTGTTTTTT. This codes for CASRATSGRATGELFF.

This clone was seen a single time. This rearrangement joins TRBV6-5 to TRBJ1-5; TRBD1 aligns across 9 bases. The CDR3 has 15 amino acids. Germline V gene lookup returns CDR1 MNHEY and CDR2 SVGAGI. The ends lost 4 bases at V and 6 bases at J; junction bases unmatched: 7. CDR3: CASSFPQGAGQPQHF. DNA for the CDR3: TGTGCCAGCAGTTTCCCACAGGGGGCCGGTCAGCCCCAGCATTTT.